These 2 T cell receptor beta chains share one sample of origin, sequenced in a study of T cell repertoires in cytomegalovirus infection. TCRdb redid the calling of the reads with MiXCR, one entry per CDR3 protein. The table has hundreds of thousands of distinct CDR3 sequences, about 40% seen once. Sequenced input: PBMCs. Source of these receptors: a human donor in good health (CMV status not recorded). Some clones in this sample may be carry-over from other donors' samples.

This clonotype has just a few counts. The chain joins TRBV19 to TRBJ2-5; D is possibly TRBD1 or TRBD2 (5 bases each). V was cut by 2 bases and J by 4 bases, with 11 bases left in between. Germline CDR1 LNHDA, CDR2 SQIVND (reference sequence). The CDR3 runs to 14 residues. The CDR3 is CASSISRGGETQYF. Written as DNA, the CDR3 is TGTGCCAGTAGTATATCGAGGGGTGGAGAGACCCAGTACTTC. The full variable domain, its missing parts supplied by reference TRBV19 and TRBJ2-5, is DGGITQSPKYLFRKEGQNVTLSCEQNLNHDAMYWYRQDPGQGLRLIYYSQIVNDFQKGDIAEGYSVSREKKESFPLTVTSAQKNPTAFYLCASSISRGGETQYFGPGTRLLVL.

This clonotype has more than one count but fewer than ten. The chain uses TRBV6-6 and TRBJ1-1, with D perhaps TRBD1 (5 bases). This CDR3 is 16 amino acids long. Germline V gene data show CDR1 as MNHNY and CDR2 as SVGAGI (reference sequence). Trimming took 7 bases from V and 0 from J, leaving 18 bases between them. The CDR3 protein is CASNPPWGELNTEAFF. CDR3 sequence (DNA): TGTGCCAGCAATCCCCCCTGGGGGGAGTTGAACACTGAAGCTTTCTTT.